These T cell receptor beta chains were read from a single sample in a study of T cell responses to AZD1222 COVID-19 vaccine. Some clones are missing from TCRdb's copy, which holds only in-frame ones; the method was immunoSEQ multiplex PCR. Among roughly 140,000 clones listed, about nine tenths were seen once. The material sequenced was peripheral blood, taken on day 0 of AZD1222 vaccination. Receptor source: an adult in good health. CDR3s include the opening cysteine and the closing phenylalanine or tryptophan. The D gene is left open where the match is weak. Some rows have no size entry. The others give once, few or many, or a class for an expanded clone.

CASSPAGTGSHYGYTF | TGTGCCAGCAGCCCGGCCGGGACAGGGTCCCACTATGGCTACACCTTC | TRBD1 | TRBJ1-2 | TRBV4-2 | -
CASSSAGGKDGYTF | TGTGCCAGCAGCTCCGCAGGGGGAAAGGATGGCTACACCTTC | TRBD1 | TRBJ1-2 | TRBV7-8 | -
CASSEGYTGPYEQFF | TGTGCCAGCAGCGAGGGCTATACGGGGCCGTATGAGCAGTTCTTC | - | TRBJ2-1 | TRBV7-3 | -
CASSFDRYNTEAFF | TGTGCCAGCAGCTTCGACAGATATAACACTGAAGCTTTCTTT | - | TRBJ1-1 | TRBV7-2 | once
CASSTGGAVYEQYF | TGTGCCAGCAGCACGGGGGGGGCAGTCTACGAGCAGTACTTC | TRBD2 | TRBJ2-7 | TRBV7-2 | -
CAISGQGAGYGYTF | TGTGCCATCAGTGGCCAGGGGGCTGGCTATGGCTACACCTTC | TRBD1 | TRBJ1-2 | TRBV10-3 | few
CASSLGLAGGYEQYF | TGCGCCAGCAGCCTGGGACTAGCGGGAGGATACGAGCAGTACTTC | TRBD2 | TRBJ2-7 | TRBV10-2 | -
CASSIGPGETAFF | TGTGCCAGCAGCATTGGCCCGGGGGAGACGGCTTTCTTT | - | TRBJ1-1 | TRBV2 | -
CASSVDINTGELFF | TGTGCCAGCAGTGTGGACATCAACACCGGGGAGCTGTTTTTT | - | TRBJ2-2 | TRBV2 | -
CASSIGQDNSYEQYF | TGTGCCAGTAGTATAGGACAGGACAACTCCTACGAGCAGTACTTC | - | TRBJ2-7 | TRBV19 | -
CASSGTATGLSPLHF | TGTGCCAGCAGCGGGACAGCAACGGGACTGTCACCCCTCCACTTT | - | TRBJ1-6 | TRBV9 | -
CSVEVKGRDYGYTF | TGCAGCGTTGAAGTGAAGGGCAGAGACTATGGCTACACCTTC | - | TRBJ1-2 | TRBV29-1 | -
CASSKGQGHPPPLHF | TGTGCCAGCAGCAAGGGACAGGGCCATCCCCCACCCCTCCACTTT | TRBD1 | TRBJ1-6 | TRBV7-9 | -
CASSTGLAGAGDTQYF | TGTGCCAGCAGCACCGGACTAGCGGGAGCGGGTGATACGCAGTATTTT | TRBD2 | TRBJ2-3 | TRBV5-4 | -
CASSSQNTEAFF | TGTGCCAGCAGCTCACAGAACACTGAAGCTTTCTTT | - | TRBJ1-1 | TRBV7-9 | -
CASSIPPGPTGELFF | TGTGCCAGTAGTATACCCCCAGGACCAACCGGGGAGCTGTTTTTT | - | TRBJ2-2 | TRBV19 | few
CASSFNGNYGYTF | TGTGCCAGCAGTTTTAACGGTAACTATGGCTACACCTTC | - | TRBJ1-2 | TRBV28 | -
CASSPGAWGYTF | TGTGCCAGCAGCCCGGGGGCCTGGGGCTACACCTTC | - | TRBJ1-2 | TRBV14 | -
CASSAEGQGRTEAFF | TGTGCCAGCAGCGCCGAGGGACAGGGGAGGACTGAAGCTTTCTTT | TRBD1 | TRBJ1-1 | TRBV9 | -
CASSSRLQGGGTNTEAFF | TGCGCCAGCAGCTCCCGGCTCCAGGGAGGAGGGACGAACACTGAAGCTTTCTTT | - | TRBJ1-1 | TRBV5-1 | -
CASSLRFGDDSPLHF | TGTGCCAGCAGTCTAAGATTTGGGGATGATTCACCCCTCCACTTT | - | TRBJ1-6 | TRBV7-6 | -
CSAITGNSQYF | TGCAGTGCTATCACAGGGAACTCGCAGTATTTT | - | TRBJ2-3 | TRBV20-1 | -
CATSRVLAGGGGEQFF | TGTGCCACCAGCAGAGTTCTAGCGGGAGGTGGCGGTGAGCAGTTCTTC | TRBD2 | TRBJ2-1 | TRBV15 | once
CASSPPQGLETQYF | TGTGCCAGCAGCCCACCACAGGGCCTAGAGACCCAGTACTTC | - | TRBJ2-5 | TRBV7-2 | -
CASSPYVQYNEQFF | TGTGCCAGCAGCCCCTATGTGCAGTACAATGAGCAGTTCTTC | - | TRBJ2-1 | TRBV6-6 | -
CASSFRDRGNSPLHF | TGTGCCAGCAGCTTCCGGGACAGAGGGAATTCACCCCTCCACTTT | TRBD1 | TRBJ1-6 | TRBV7-6 | once
CASSGAGTSFYEQYF | TGTGCCAGCAGCGGGGCCGGGACTAGCTTCTACGAGCAGTACTTC | TRBD2 | TRBJ2-7 | TRBV5-6 | -
CATRMPSGRTDTQYF | TGTGCCACCAGAATGCCCAGCGGCCGCACAGATACGCAGTATTTT | - | TRBJ2-3 | TRBV15 | -
CASRGQGEETQYF | TGTGCCAGCAGAGGACAGGGAGAGGAGACCCAGTACTTC | TRBD1 | TRBJ2-5 | TRBV9 | once
CASSLGPGDYGYTF | TGTGCCAGCAGCTTAGGTCCAGGGGACTATGGCTACACCTTC | - | TRBJ1-2 | TRBV7-2 | once
CASSPVSGPSTDTQYF | TGTGCCAGCAGCCCTGTTAGCGGACCTAGCACAGATACGCAGTATTTT | - | TRBJ2-3 | TRBV6-2/TRBV6-3 | -
CASSDSSKGRAGELFF | TGTGCCAGCAGTGACTCGAGCAAGGGGAGGGCCGGGGAGCTGTTTTTT | TRBD2 | TRBJ2-2 | TRBV6-4 | -
CASSQATGANQPQHF | TGCGCCAGCAGCCAAGCGACAGGGGCTAATCAGCCCCAGCATTTT | TRBD1 | TRBJ1-5 | TRBV4-1 | -
CASSPPIGGYEQYF | TGTGCCAGCTCACCACCGATTGGCGGCTACGAGCAGTACTTC | - | TRBJ2-7 | TRBV18 | -
CASSYSSYEQYF | TGTGCCAGCAGTTACTCTTCCTACGAGCAGTACTTC | - | TRBJ2-7 | TRBV6-2/TRBV6-3 | -
CASSPGGLNYGYTF | TGTGCCAGTAGTCCAGGGGGTCTAAACTATGGCTACACCTTC | TRBD1 | TRBJ1-2 | TRBV19 | -
CASSSDRGRGYTF | TGTGCCAGCAGTTCGGACAGGGGTCGTGGCTACACCTTC | TRBD1 | TRBJ1-2 | TRBV28 | -
CASRAGIISNQPQHF | TGTGCCAGCAGGGCAGGGATAATCAGCAATCAGCCCCAGCATTTT | - | TRBJ1-5 | TRBV27 | once
CASSPSSGAGSYNEQFF | TGTGCCAGCAGCCCATCTTCGGGGGCGGGGTCCTACAATGAGCAGTTCTTC | - | TRBJ2-1 | TRBV14 | few
CASSPRGSGTDTQYF | TGTGCCAGCAGTCCCCGGGGTAGCGGAACAGATACGCAGTATTTT | - | TRBJ2-3 | TRBV28 | -
CAISDGTTSGANVLTF | TGTGCCATCAGTGACGGGACTACCTCTGGGGCCAACGTCCTGACTTTC | TRBD2 | TRBJ2-6 | TRBV10-3 | -
CASSYGQADGYTF | TGTGCCAGCAGTTACGGACAGGCGGATGGCTACACCTTC | TRBD1 | TRBJ1-2 | TRBV6-2/TRBV6-3 | -
CASSLTGFGGELFF | TGTGCCAGCAGTTTGACAGGGTTCGGCGGGGAGCTGTTTTTT | TRBD1 | TRBJ2-2 | TRBV27 | -
CAWTLGQGNQPQHF | TGTGCCTGGACCCTGGGGCAGGGGAATCAGCCCCAGCATTTT | - | TRBJ1-5 | TRBV30 | -
CASSFPDRGSYTF | TGTGCCAGTAGTTTCCCGGACAGAGGTAGCTACACCTTC | - | TRBJ1-2 | TRBV19 | once
CASSSYPEQYF | TGTGCCAGCAGCTCCTACCCCGAGCAGTACTTC | - | TRBJ2-7 | TRBV7-9 | -
CASSSTSGTEQYF | TGTGCCAGCAGTTCGACTAGCGGGACCGAGCAGTACTTC | TRBD2 | TRBJ2-7 | TRBV6-2/TRBV6-3 | -
CASSQTGLGGGKNIQYF | TGTGCCAGCAGCCAAACAGGGTTAGGGGGGGGCAAAAACATTCAGTACTTC | - | TRBJ2-4 | TRBV28 | -
CASSILREAESQPQHF | TGTGCCAGTAGTATATTAAGGGAAGCGGAGTCTCAGCCCCAGCATTTT | - | TRBJ1-5 | TRBV19 | -
CASSYGTGMVDGYTF | TGTGCCAGCAGTTACGGGACAGGGATGGTTGACGGCTACACCTTC | TRBD1 | TRBJ1-2 | TRBV6-5 | -
CASSLRQVSNTEAFF | TGTGCCAGCAGTCTAAGACAGGTTTCGAACACTGAAGCTTTCTTT | - | TRBJ1-1 | TRBV27 | -
CASSQLTGEETQYF | TGCGCCAGCAGCCAATTAACCGGGGAAGAGACCCAGTACTTC | - | TRBJ2-5 | TRBV4-1 | -
CASSFVRDRLLNTQYF | TGTGCCAGCAGTTTTGTCCGGGACAGGTTGTTAAATACGCAGTATTTT | TRBD1 | TRBJ2-3 | TRBV28 | -